Shown below are 31 T cell receptor beta chains from a single sample sequenced in a study of metastatic and nonmetastatic thyroid tumors. No patient received treatment before thyroid surgery. TCRdb re-processed the PCR reads through MiXCR. The sample includes more than 90,000 clones, 10% to 15% of them seen just once. Sequencing was done on a sample of blood. Source of these receptors: a female donor with papillary thyroid cancer or a benign thyroid nodule (not recorded which). Some clones in this sample may be carry-over from other donors' samples.

As to this clone: A much larger clone lies one base from this, so it may be a read error. V is TRBV7-9 and J is TRBJ2-7; D gene uncertain. V was trimmed by 8 bases and J by 4 bases, leaving 12 bases between them. There are 12 residues in the CDR3. The germline V gene encodes CDR1 SEHNR and CDR2 FQNEAQ (reference sequence). The CDR3 loop is CASGPVEYEQYF. The CDR3 region has the DNA TGTGCCAGCGGCCCCGTAGAGTACGAGCAGTACTTC. Full variable domain (outside the CDR3, taken from reference TRBV7-9 and TRBJ2-7): DTGVSQNPRHKITKRGQNVTFRCDPISEHNRLYWYRQTLGQGPEFLTYFQNEAQLEKSRLLSDRFSAERPKGSFSTLEIQRTEQGDSAMYLCASGPVEYEQYFGPGTRLTVT.

There are many counts of this clone. The V call is TRBV7-2, the J call TRBJ2-7; TRBD1 might be the D (8 bases). V was clipped by 5 bases and J by 0 bases, with 20 bases between them. Germline assignment: CDR1 SGHTA and CDR2 FQGNSA. CDR3 length equals 17 residues. The CDR3 coding sequence is TGTGCCAGCAGCCGCACCTCGAACAGGGGGGGCTCCTACGAGCAGTACTTC. It encodes CASSRTSNRGGSYEQYF.

This clone was observed at least ten times. The chain couples TRBV5-1 to TRBJ2-2, with D unresolved. The V end lost 0 bases, the J end lost 0 bases, and 6 bases lay between the germline ends. Germline V gene data show CDR1 as SGHRS and CDR2 as YFSETQ. The CDR3 sequence is 15 residues long. As DNA, the CDR3 is TGCGCCAGCAGCTTGGCGCAGGCGAACACCGGGGAGCTGTTTTTT. It translates to CASSLAQANTGELFF.

On this clone itself: A much larger clone differs by one base, so this may be a read error. This chain connects TRBV6-2 or TRBV6-3 to TRBJ1-5, with 7 positions matching TRBD1. The CDR3 is 14 residues long. Germline lookup yields CDR1 MNHEY and CDR2 SVGEGT. The CDR3 sequence: CASTYQQGNQPRHF. The CDR3 bases are TGTGCCAGCACCTACCAACAGGGGAATCAGCCCCGGCATTTT.

This clone was picked up many times. A read error may explain this, as a much larger clone is one base away. This sequence joins TRBV6-1 and TRBJ2-4; D uncertain. Germline CDR1 MNHNS, CDR2 SASEGT. This CDR3 is 11 amino acids long. Written as DNA, the CDR3 is TGTGCCGGCAGTGGCGGTCACATTCAGTACTTC. Protein: CAGSGGHIQYF.

This clone was seen repeatedly, ten times or more. The genes are TRBV4-2 and TRBJ1-6; D possibly corresponds to TRBD1 (5 bases). Germline CDR1 LGHNA, CDR2 YNFKEQ. Trimming pared 0 bases from V and 7 bases from J, leaving 10 bases between. The CDR3 has 15 residues. The CDR3 loop reads CASSQEVRANSPLHF. The DNA for the CDR3 is TGTGCCAGCAGCCAAGAGGTCAGGGCAAATTCACCCCTCCACTTT.

This clone was detected ten times or more. The J gene is TRBJ2-7, the V gene TRBV30; D gene uncertain. CDR1 and CDR2 (germline): GTSNPN, SVGIG (reference sequence). V lost 1 base to trimming and J lost 5 bases, with 15 bases between them. This CDR3 region has 14 residues. CDR3 amino acids: CAWSAGLPLDEQYF. In DNA, the CDR3 is TGTGCCTGGAGTGCAGGCCTCCCGTTAGACGAGCAGTACTTC.

This clone was detected many times. V gene TRBV5-1 combines with J gene TRBJ2-3, with 7 positions matching TRBD2. The CDR3 sequence is 16 residues long. V shed 0 bases, J shed 7 bases, and the junction held 11 bases outside the gene matches. Germline CDR1 and CDR2: SGHRS and YFSETQ. The CDR3: CASSLGASGVRNTQYF. In DNA form, the CDR3 reads TGCGCCAGCAGCTTGGGTGCTAGCGGAGTACGGAATACGCAGTATTTT.

This clone has ten or more counts. V usage is TRBV2 and J usage is TRBJ1-5, with 7 bases fitting TRBD1. V lost 5 bases and J lost 6; bases outside the gene matches: 10. Germline V gene data show CDR1 as SNHLY and CDR2 as FYNNEI. CDR3 length: 15 amino acids. The CDR3 DNA follows: TGTGCCAGCAGTTTAAAGATTACAGGGGTTCAGCCCCAGCATTTT. This translates into CASSLKITGVQPQHF.

This clone appeared a few times. The chain employs TRBV27 and TRBJ2-1, with TRBD1 matching over 11 bases. Looked up from germline, CDR1 is MNHEY and CDR2 is SMNVEV (reference sequence). This CDR3 is built from 15 residues. Trimming at V came to 2 bases and at J to 6 bases, leaving 3 bases not matched to a gene. CDR3 amino acids: CASSLIGTGGNEQFF. The CDR3 bases are TGTGCCAGCAGTTTAATCGGGACAGGGGGCAATGAGCAGTTCTTC.

About this clone: A read error is possible here, since a much larger clone lies one base away. This sequence joins TRBV29-1 and TRBJ2-3; D may be TRBD1 (5 bases). CDR1 and CDR2 (germline): SQVTM, ANQGSEA. The ends were cut back, 6 bases at V and 3 bases at J, with 13 bases in the middle. The CDR3 loop spans 13 amino acids. In nucleotides, the CDR3 is TGCAGCGTACGGACATGGGCGACAGATACGCAGTATTTT. Amino acid sequence: CSVRTWATDTQYF.

At least ten counts were recorded for this clone. The CDR3 nucleotides are TGTGCCAGCAGCTTATCCTTTGCAGGCAGTAATCAGCCCCAGCATTTT. Residues: CASSLSFAGSNQPQHF. The V gene is TRBV13, the J gene TRBJ1-5, with D unresolved. Trimming took 2 bases from V and 4 from J, leaving 15 bases between them. The CDR3 extends over 16 amino acids. Looked up from germline, CDR1 is PRHDT and CDR2 is FYEKMQ (reference sequence).

There are many counts of this clone. This chain joins TRBV4-1 and TRBJ1-1; the match to TRBD1 covers 9 bases. The CDR3 covers 15 residues. After removal of 1 base from V and 6 bases from J, the junction contained 6 bases not matched to a gene. Germline CDR1 is MGHRA and CDR2 is YSYEKL. The CDR3 sequence: CASSQVRQGVSEAFF. DNA of the CDR3: TGCGCCAGCAGCCAAGTCAGACAGGGGGTTTCTGAAGCTTTCTTT.

This clone was detected ten times or more. The chain joins TRBV20-1 to TRBJ1-1; D is perhaps TRBD1 (6 bases). There are 15 residues in the CDR3. Germline V gene sequence: CDR1 DFQATT, CDR2 SNEGSKA (reference sequence). Trimming removed 3 bases at V and 7 bases at J, with 21 bases between. CDR3 sequence (DNA): TGCAGTGCTAGGCCACACAGGGTAGGAACCCTTGAAGCTTTCTTT. Its protein product is CSARPHRVGTLEAFF.

This clone was counted at least ten times. V gene TRBV5-1 combines with J gene TRBJ1-3; D possibly corresponds to TRBD1 (6 bases). The CDR3 runs 15 residues. The germline CDR1 and CDR2 sequences are SGHRS and YFSETQ. Trimming took 0 bases from V and 4 from J, leaving 11 bases between them. The CDR3 nucleotides are TGCGCCAGCAGCTTGGCTAGGGGGTACGGAAACACCATATATTTT. This gives the protein CASSLARGYGNTIYF. Full variable domain (rest looked up from reference TRBV5-1 and TRBJ1-3): KAGVTQTPRYLIKTRGQQVTLSCSPISGHRSVSWYQQTPGQGLQFLFEYFSETQRNKGNFPGRFSGRQFSNSRSEMNVSTLELGDSALYLCASSLARGYGNTIYFGEGSWLTVV.

This sequence joins TRBV20-1 and TRBJ2-3; D is uncertain. Germline CDR1 is DFQATT and CDR2 is SNEGSKA (reference sequence). V shed 3 bases and J shed 5 bases, with 3 bases lying between them. The CDR3 length is 10 residues. In DNA form, the CDR3 reads TGCAGTGCTAGCCTAGATACGCAGTATTTT. Amino acids: CSASLDTQYF.

This clone was seen at least ten times. The rearrangement joins TRBV2 to TRBJ2-7, with D hard to call. The V gene lost 0 bases and the J gene lost 4 bases, with 10 bases spanning the gap. The CDR3 totals 14 residues. Germline V gene sequence: CDR1 SNHLY, CDR2 FYNNEI. The DNA for the CDR3 is TGTGCCAGCAGTGAAGCGGGTATAACGTACGAGCAGTACTTC. This gives the protein CASSEAGITYEQYF. Drawing the rest from reference TRBV2 and TRBJ2-7, the complete variable domain is EPEVTQTPSHQVTQMGQEVILRCVPISNHLYFYWYRQILGQKVEFLVSFYNNEISEKSEIFDDQFSVERPDGSNFTLKIRSTKLEDSAMYFCASSEAGITYEQYFGPGTRLTVT.

This rearrangement joins TRBV15 to TRBJ2-2; TRBD1 matches 9 bases. The CDR3 sequence is 15 residues long. Germline CDR1 and CDR2: LNHNV and YYDKDF (reference sequence). V lost 5 bases, J lost 4 bases, and 5 bases stayed unmatched. The CDR3 DNA follows: TGTGCCACCAGCGTGGACAGGGGCGGCACCGGGGAGCTGTTTTTT. This sequence encodes CATSVDRGGTGELFF.

This clone showed up just a few times. A much larger clonotype is one base distant, so this may be a read error. The rearrangement uses TRBV16 and TRBJ1-5; D is unresolved. The CDR3 runs to 16 residues. Germline V lookup: CDR1 KGHSY, CDR2 FQNENV. V gave up 3 bases and J gave up 7 bases, with 19 bases separating them. The CDR3 DNA sequence: TGTGCCAGCAGCCACATGTGGTGGACTCCGGGGCAGCCCCAGCATTTT. Protein: CASSHMWWTPGQPQHF.

The chain joins TRBV5-7 to TRBJ2-7; 13 bases align to TRBD2. TRBV5-7 has ORF status, its function being uncertain. V was clipped by 4 bases and J by 2 bases; unmatched bases: 21. The CDR3 covers 21 residues. The CDR3 region is CASSTPTVGYPGLAGPYEQYF. As DNA, the CDR3 is TGTGCCAGCAGCACGCCCACTGTGGGGTATCCGGGACTAGCGGGGCCCTACGAGCAGTACTTC.

At least ten counts were recorded for this clone. This sequence joins TRBV7-2 and TRBJ2-7, with 7 positions matching TRBD1. The CDR3 extends over 14 amino acids. Germline V gene lookup returns CDR1 SGHTA and CDR2 FQGNSA. With 5 bases clipped from V and 1 base from J, the junction kept 5 bases outside the gene matches. The CDR3 region is CASSPRQGSYEQYF. The CDR3 DNA is TGTGCCAGCAGCCCAAGACAGGGTTCCTACGAGCAGTACTTC.

This clone was seen at least ten times. The V and J genes are TRBV24-1 and TRBJ1-5, with 11 bases matching TRBD1. Germline CDR1 and CDR2: KGHDR and SFDVKD. This CDR3 is built from 13 residues. The trim removed 9 bases at V and 6 bases at J, leaving 3 bases unmatched. The CDR3 DNA is TGTGCCACCGGGACAGGGGGACTTCAGCCCCAGCATTTT. This encodes CATGTGGLQPQHF.

A note on this clone: A much larger clone lies a single base off, so this may be a read error. The chain is built from TRBV7-2 and TRBJ2-5; D unresolved. With 3 bases removed from V and 3 bases from J, the gap between germline ends came to 20 bases. Germline CDR1 SGHTA, CDR2 FQGNSA. The CDR3 runs to 17 residues. CDR3 nucleotides: TGTGCCAGCAGCTTTCCCGCCGGGCTCCGGGTGGAAGAGACCCAGTACTTC. It is translated as CASSFPAGLRVEETQYF.

This clone was recorded many times. The chain carries TRBV14 and TRBJ2-1; tentatively, D is TRBD1 or TRBD2 (5 bases each). The V gene's germline CDR1 is SGHDN and CDR2 FVKESK. This CDR3 is built from 17 residues. V was pared by 0 bases and J by 7 bases, with 19 bases between. The CDR3 DNA reads as TGTGCCAGCAGCCAAGAATCCCGGGGCTACCCTAGGAATGAGCAGTTCTTC. Protein: CASSQESRGYPRNEQFF.

This clone occurred many times. The chain recombines TRBV20-1 with TRBJ1-6; the D gene is possibly TRBD1 (5 bases). The CDR3 length is 14 residues. V was trimmed by 3 bases and J by 9 bases, leaving 15 bases between them. Per the germline V gene, CDR1 is DFQATT and CDR2 is SNEGSKA (reference sequence). CDR3 sequence reads: CSARPPRVASPLHF. The DNA for the CDR3 is TGCAGTGCTAGGCCGCCCAGGGTGGCTTCACCCCTCCACTTT.

V gene TRBV11-1 combines with J gene TRBJ2-1, with TRBD2 identical over 8 bases. V was clipped by 1 base and J by 3 bases; unmatched bases: 8. This CDR3 comprises 17 residues. Germline V gene lookup returns CDR1 SGHAT and CDR2 FQDESV (reference sequence). CDR3: CASSLGALAVYYNEQFF. The CDR3 DNA reads TGTGCCAGCAGCTTAGGGGCACTAGCGGTTTACTACAATGAGCAGTTCTTC.

By share, this clone counts as medium-sized. One end of the junction is discordant with germline, which a read error may explain. The rearrangement links TRBV30 to TRBJ2-7; 7 bases are a match to TRBD2. Germline-derived CDR1 and CDR2 are GTSNPN and SVGIG (reference sequence). The CDR3 extends over 12 amino acids. CDR3 in amino acids: CAWSESLGREIF. In DNA form, the CDR3 reads TGTGCCTGGAGTGAGTCCCTCGGGCGGGAGATCTTC.

This clone was detected ten times or more. The rearrangement uses TRBV6-1 and TRBJ1-5; D call uncertain. Per the germline V gene, CDR1 is MNHNS and CDR2 is SASEGT. Trimming stripped 1 base from V and 4 bases from J, with 11 bases between. The CDR3 is 15 amino acids. CDR3 DNA sequence: TGTGCCAGCAGTGAAGGTCTCAGAGGGAATCAGCCCCAGCATTTT. Translating gives CASSEGLRGNQPQHF.

The J gene is TRBJ1-6, the V gene TRBV11-2; the D gene is possibly TRBD1 (6 bases). V was trimmed by 0 bases and J by 10 bases, leaving 10 bases between them. CDR1 and CDR2 (germline): SGHAT, FQNNGV. The CDR3 covers 14 residues. CDR3 residues: CASSLDAGVSPLHF. The CDR3 DNA reads as TGTGCCAGCAGCTTAGACGCAGGGGTATCACCCCTCCACTTT.

In its sample, this clone was seen many times. The genes are TRBV5-1 and TRBJ1-1; tentative D call: TRBD1 (6 bases). The length of the CDR3 is 14 residues. CDR1 is SGHRS and CDR2 is YFSETQ in the germline V gene. Trimming cost V 2 bases and J 0 bases, with 8 bases left between them. The CDR3 DNA follows: TGCGCCAGCAGCTTAACAGGGATGAACACTGAAGCTTTCTTT. Translation: CASSLTGMNTEAFF.

This clone was counted at least ten times. This rearrangement joins TRBV4-1 to TRBJ2-2; no firm D call. The CDR3 runs to 13 residues. The V gene's germline CDR1 is MGHRA and CDR2 YSYEKL. Trimming took 4 bases from V and 3 from J, leaving 6 bases between them. CDR3 sequence (DNA): TGCGCCAGCAGCCCCCTTTACACCGGGGAGCTGTTTTTT. Its protein is CASSPLYTGELFF.